This T cell receptor beta chain stems from a study of T cells in Graves' hyperthyroidism and ophthalmopathy. Study results and limitations: Blood also contained most expanded thyroid clonotypes above 0.001.

The authors took PBMCs from 8.5 to 10 ml fresh peripheral blood. About this clonotype: The target antigen is unknown.

Amplified regions were TCR beta CDR3 sequences from RNA transcripts. TCR CDR3 regions were first amplified by RT-PCR with HTBI primers. A single record per CDR3 protein comes from TCRdb applying MiXCR to the multiplex PCR reads. Counted here are 300,000 to 400,000 distinct CDR3 sequences, less than 15% occurring once; the ten biggest clones make up 9% to 9.5%. Germline V CDR1 and CDR2: SQVTM, ANQGSEA. This CDR3 has 14 amino acids. V gave up 8 bases and J gave up 2 bases, with 15 bases separating them. The sequence was obtained from a woman in her late teens or twenties with Graves' hyperthyroidism. The chain carries TRBV29-1 and TRBJ2-2; D unresolved. Sequencing input: blood. CDR3 loop: CSIRRTPNTGELFF. Written as DNA, the CDR3 is TGCAGCATCCGGCGAACCCCTAACACCGGGGAGCTGTTTTTT.